This TCR beta chain was profiled in a study of blood T cells in healthy people across ages. Background on the study: Capture via template switching afforded approximately one barcoded beta molecule per two T cells.

Combining a sample-barcoded 5' primer with a J-beta primer mix, a second PCR ran for about 7 to 11 cycles. From the 5' RACE reads, TCRdb called clonotypes with MiXCR, one entry per CDR3 protein. The data show 1.5 million to 2 million distinct CDR3 sequences, around 50% seen once. Germline V CDR1 and CDR2: MDHEN, SYDVKM. The CDR3 contains 18 residues. The clonotype comes from a woman in her 40s in good health. The sample comprised blood. The rearrangement uses TRBV28 and TRBJ2-5; 10 bases are a match to TRBD1. The DNA end is more similar to TRBJ2-7, so the J call may be wrong. Written as DNA, the CDR3 is TGTGCCAGCAGTTTAGGCCCCCGAAGGACAGGGGGGAGGAACGAGCAGTACTTC. Translation: CASSLGPRRTGGRNEQYF.